The clone carrying this T cell receptor (beta chain) came up a few times. The CDR3 sequence is 16 residues long. Germline loops: CDR1 SQVTM, CDR2 ANQGSEA. V dropped 2 bases and J dropped 0 bases, with 15 bases sitting between them. With 60 Vbeta and 13 Jbeta primers, the PCR was carried out. Sequenced by immunoSEQ multiplex PCR; TCRdb stores in-frame clones only, minus some. Of 110,000 to 150,000 clones listed, about 70% are singletons. The record originates from a study of cytomegalovirus exposure and HLA in healthy donors. The sequencing input was PBMCs. This sequence was found in a woman aged 60-75 years in good health and CMV-seropositive. This chain uses TRBV29-1 with TRBJ2-3; a possible D gene is TRBD2 (5 bases). The CDR3 spells CSVELAASSSTDTQYF. The CDR3 DNA reads TGCAGCGTTGAACTGGCTGCTAGCAGTAGCACAGATACGCAGTATTTT.